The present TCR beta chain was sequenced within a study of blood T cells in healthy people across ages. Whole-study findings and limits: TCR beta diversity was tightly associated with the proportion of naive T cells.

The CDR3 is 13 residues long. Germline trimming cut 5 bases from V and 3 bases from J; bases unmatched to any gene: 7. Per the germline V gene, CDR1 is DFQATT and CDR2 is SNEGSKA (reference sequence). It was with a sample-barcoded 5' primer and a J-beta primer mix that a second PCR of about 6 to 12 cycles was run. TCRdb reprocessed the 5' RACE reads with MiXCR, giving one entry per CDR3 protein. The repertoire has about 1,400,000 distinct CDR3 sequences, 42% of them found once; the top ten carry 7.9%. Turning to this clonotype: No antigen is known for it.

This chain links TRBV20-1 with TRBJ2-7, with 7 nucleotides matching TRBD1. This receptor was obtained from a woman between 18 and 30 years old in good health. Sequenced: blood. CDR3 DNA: TGCAGTGCTCTATCCGGGACAGTCTACGAGCAGTACTTC. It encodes CSALSGTVYEQYF.